Listed below are T cell receptor beta chains from one sample, sequenced in a study of CD8+CD57+ T cells in acquired aplastic anemia. TCRdb re-called the reads through MiXCR, storing one row per CDR3 protein. The table has around 150,000 distinct CDR3 sequences, about 70% seen once. Sequencing input: sorted CD4+, CD8+, or CD8+CD57+ T cells (not recorded which) from PBMCs. The receptors stem from a human donor with aplastic anemia. Each CDR3 is given with its conserved first and last residue.

v_gene,j_gene,CDR3aa
TRBV7-6,TRBJ2-7,CASSEGLAGGYEQYF
TRBV4-2,TRBJ2-2,CASSQEAASGPGELFF
TRBV19,TRBJ2-3,CASSTAGSTQYF
TRBV24-1,TRBJ1-1,CATSDRDRGPEQEAFF
TRBV2,TRBJ2-1,CASWELTEYNEQFF
TRBV5-1,TRBJ2-3,CASSTGGPDTQYF
TRBV7-6,TRBJ2-7,CASSSLPGTDSKQYF
TRBV7-9,TRBJ2-1,CASSPGTSGSSYNEQFF
TRBV5-6,TRBJ2-7,CASSLAGLAGGQYF
TRBV25-1,TRBJ1-1,CASSEARGNTEAFF
TRBV5-1,TRBJ2-1,CASSWTGTVYNEQFF
TRBV27,TRBJ1-2,CASSLLGDTNYGYTF
TRBV7-9,TRBJ1-2,CASSPKGTQYGYTF
TRBV7-2,TRBJ2-1,CASSARTSNEQFF
TRBV7-6,TRBJ2-2,CASSLEPLGFTGELFF
TRBV5-4,TRBJ2-6,CASSLGSPVSGANVLTF
TRBV19,TRBJ2-6,CASSWSSGANVLTF
TRBV20-1,TRBJ2-7,CSAWLAGGRYEQYF
TRBV25-1,TRBJ2-3,CASSSTSVQGAVADTQYF
TRBV20-1,TRBJ1-1,CSAPGQGRAFF
TRBV20-1,TRBJ2-7,CSARKAGGTYEQYF
TRBV4-1,TRBJ2-5,CASSQRGGYQETQYF
TRBV24-1,TRBJ1-5,CATSDTGGNQPQHF
TRBV29-1,TRBJ2-3,CSVRTDSSTDTQYF
TRBV7-8,TRBJ2-7,CASIRDRGRRVHEQYF
TRBV7-9,TRBJ1-6,CASSAGAPLHF
TRBV7-8,TRBJ2-7,CASSPHRDRDLDEQYF
TRBV29-1,TRBJ2-5,CSVVTGLETQYF
TRBV7-8,TRBJ2-5,CASIYKSQETQYF
TRBV7-2,TRBJ2-5,CASSLRSTSVETQYF
TRBV11-2,TRBJ1-2,CASTPGGEHYGYTF
TRBV20-1,TRBJ2-5,CSAASPNQETQYF
TRBV5-1,TRBJ1-1,CASSVEPRNTEAFF
TRBV20-1,TRBJ1-1,CSSALNTEAFF
TRBV7-9,TRBJ2-1,CASSRPGRAYNEQFF
TRBV20-1,TRBJ2-3,CSASGLAGATGTDTQYF
TRBV20-1,TRBJ1-1,CSARDTVQVGFMNTEAFF
TRBV20-1,TRBJ2-1,CSASPGSGPDEQFF
TRBV7-2,TRBJ1-1,CASSFDRNYEAFF
TRBV5-1,TRBJ2-5,CASGGTSGRETQYF
TRBV12-3/TRBV12-4,TRBJ1-5,CASSPGWLGRDQPQHF
TRBV19,TRBJ1-2,CASSSSGLGYTF
TRBV5-1,TRBJ2-3,CASSLGRRLGTDTQYF